The present T cell receptor (beta chain) was sequenced within a study of PD-L1 blockade in urothelial cancer. Background on the study: Individuals in the cohort had been given 0 to 3 earlier chemotherapy regimens.

Study outcomes and limitations: By 3 weeks, tumor-associated blood clones had expanded more in durable-benefit patients.

Germline assignment: CDR1 MNHEY and CDR2 SVGAGI. This CDR3 is 15 amino acids long. Germline trimming cut 6 bases from V and 1 base from J; bases unmatched to any gene: 6. Comment on this clone: Its antigen remains unidentified.

Measured with immunoSEQ multiplex PCR; TCRdb has only the in-frame clones, and not every one. The data hold approximately 71,000 clones, with 84% observed a single time. As to time point: pretreatment peripheral blood. This sequence was found in a woman in her seventies with urothelial cancer. The sample here was PBMCs, taken around atezolizumab (anti-PD-L1) treatment. The rearrangement joins TRBV6-5 to TRBJ1-5; 7 positions agree with TRBD1. The CDR3 nucleotides read TGTGCCAGCAGGAGACAGGGAGGAAGCAATCAGCCCCAGCATTTT. It codes for CASRRQGGSNQPQHF.